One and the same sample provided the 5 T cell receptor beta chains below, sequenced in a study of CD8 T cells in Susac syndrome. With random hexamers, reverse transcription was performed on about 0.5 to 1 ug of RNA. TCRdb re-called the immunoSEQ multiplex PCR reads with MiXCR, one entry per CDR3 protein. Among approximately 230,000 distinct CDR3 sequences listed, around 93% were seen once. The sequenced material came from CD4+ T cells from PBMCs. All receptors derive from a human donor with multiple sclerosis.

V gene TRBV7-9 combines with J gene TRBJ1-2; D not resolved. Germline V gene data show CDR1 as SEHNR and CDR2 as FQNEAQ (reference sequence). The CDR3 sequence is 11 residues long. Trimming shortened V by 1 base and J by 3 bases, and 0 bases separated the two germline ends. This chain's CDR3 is CASSLDYGYTF. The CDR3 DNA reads TGTGCCAGCAGCTTAGACTATGGCTACACCTTC.

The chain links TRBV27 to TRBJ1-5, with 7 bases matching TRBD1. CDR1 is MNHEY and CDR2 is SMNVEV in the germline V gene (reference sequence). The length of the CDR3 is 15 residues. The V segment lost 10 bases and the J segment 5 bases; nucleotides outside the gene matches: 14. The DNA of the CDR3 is TGTGCCACCAGACCCACCGGGACAGCTTATCAGCCCCAGCATTTT. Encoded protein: CATRPTGTAYQPQHF.

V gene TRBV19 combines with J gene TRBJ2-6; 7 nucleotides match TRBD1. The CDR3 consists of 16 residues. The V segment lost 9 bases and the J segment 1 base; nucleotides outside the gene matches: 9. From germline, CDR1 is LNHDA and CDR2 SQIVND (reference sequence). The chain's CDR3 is CASSQDRTSGANVLTF. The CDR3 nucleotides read TGTGCCAGCTCCCAGGACAGGACTTCTGGGGCCAACGTCCTGACTTTC.

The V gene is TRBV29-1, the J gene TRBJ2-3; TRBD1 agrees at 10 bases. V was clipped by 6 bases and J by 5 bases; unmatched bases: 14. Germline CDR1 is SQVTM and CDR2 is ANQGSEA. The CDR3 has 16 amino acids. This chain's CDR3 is CSVAPYTGTGEDTQYF. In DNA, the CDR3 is TGCAGCGTAGCCCCTTATACCGGGACAGGGGAAGATACGCAGTATTTT.

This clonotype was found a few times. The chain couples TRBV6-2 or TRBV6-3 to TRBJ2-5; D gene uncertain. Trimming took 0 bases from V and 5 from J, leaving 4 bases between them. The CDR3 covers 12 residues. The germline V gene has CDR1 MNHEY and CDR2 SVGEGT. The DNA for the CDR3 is TGTGCCAGCAGTTACTCTTCCGAGACCCAGTACTTC. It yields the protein CASSYSSETQYF.